One and the same sample provided the 14 T cell receptor beta chains below, sequenced in a study of blood T cells in healthy people across ages. A second roughly 6 to 12 cycle PCR used barcoded and J-beta primers. TCRdb fed the 5' RACE reads into MiXCR, producing one record per CDR3 protein. The data contain approximately 900,000 distinct CDR3 sequences, 25% to 30% of them singletons. These same data were also listed under a study on T cells of mothers and their children.

Sample: blood. These receptors originate from a woman in her 40s in good health.

The V and J genes are TRBV9 and TRBJ1-2, with D possibly TRBD1 on 5 matching bases. Germline V lookup: CDR1 SGDLS, CDR2 YYNGEE. Trimming removed 3 bases from V and 1 base from J, with 13 bases in between. This CDR3 is built from 15 residues. The CDR3 DNA follows: TGTGCCAGCAGCGCGATCCGACAGAATAACTATGGCTACACCTTC. This codes for CASSAIRQNNYGYTF.

The chain joins TRBV9 to TRBJ1-2, with 7 bases aligning to TRBD1. The CDR3 has 14 residues. CDR1 and CDR2 from the germline V gene are SGDLS and YYNGEE. Trimming removed 3 bases from V and 0 bases from J; junction bases left unmatched: 2. The CDR3 DNA reads as TGTGCCAGCAGCGGGGACAGTTCTAACTATGGCTACACCTTC. Protein product: CASSGDSSNYGYTF.

J is TRBJ1-2 and V is TRBV2; 8 positions match TRBD1. The length of the CDR3 is 15 residues. Trimming cost V 4 bases and J 4 bases; bases outside gene matches: 8. Germline V CDR1 and CDR2: SNHLY, FYNNEI. CDR3 nucleotide sequence: TGTGCCAGCAGTGGCGGACAGGGTGGAGTCTATGGCTACACCTTC. This sequence encodes CASSGGQGGVYGYTF.

Here the CDR3 reads CAWSDGDRGYNEQFF. The CDR3 DNA reads as TGTGCCTGGAGCGATGGGGACAGGGGCTACAATGAGCAGTTCTTC. The chain uses TRBV30 and TRBJ2-1; 10 bases agree with TRBD1. The CDR3 runs to 15 residues. CDR1 GTSNPN and CDR2 SVGIG come from the germline V gene (reference sequence). The trim removed 3 bases at V and 3 bases at J, leaving 5 bases unmatched.

This clonotype turned up a few times. The chain employs TRBV28 and TRBJ2-3, with D hard to call. With 8 bases removed from V and 2 bases from J, the gap between germline ends came to 17 bases. CDR1 is MDHEN and CDR2 is SYDVKM in the germline V gene. This CDR3 contains 15 residues. CDR3 in amino acids: CASSLLTPITDTQYF. The CDR3 DNA is TGTGCCAGCTCCCTCTTGACACCAATCACAGATACGCAGTATTTT. Full variable domain (missing parts from reference TRBV28 and TRBJ2-3): DVKVTQSSRYLVKRTGEKVFLECVQDMDHENMFWYRQDPGLGLRLIYFSYDVKMKEKGDIPEGYSVSREKKERFSLILESASTNQTSMYLCASSLLTPITDTQYFGPGTRLTVL.

A word on this clonotype: A much larger clone differs by one base, so this may be a read error. The V gene is TRBV12-3 or TRBV12-4, the J gene TRBJ1-6, with 7 bases identical to TRBD1. The CDR3 totals 14 residues. The CDR3 coding sequence is TGTGCCAGCAGCCATGGGACAGATAATTCACCCCCCCACTTT. Protein product: CASSHGTDNSPPHF.

The chain joins TRBV9 to TRBJ2-1; 10 bases are shared with TRBD2. The V segment lost 0 bases and the J segment 6 bases; nucleotides outside the gene matches: 6. Per germline, CDR1 SGDLS and CDR2 YYNGEE. The CDR3 has 16 amino acids. CDR3 bases: TGTGCCAGCAGCGTAGGAAGCGGGGGGGTGGGCAATGAGCAGTTCTTC. The encoded protein is CASSVGSGGVGNEQFF.

For this clonotype: This may stem from a read error, because a much larger clone lies one nucleotide away. The J gene is TRBJ2-5, the V gene TRBV6-4; 9 nucleotides line up with TRBD1. CDR3 length: 14 amino acids. The ends lost 6 bases at V and 11 bases at J; junction bases unmatched: 13. The germline V gene has CDR1 MRHNA and CDR2 SNTAGT. As DNA, the CDR3 is TGTGCCAGCAGGATCCATGGGGACAGGGCGTTGCAGTACTTC. Amino acid sequence: CASRIHGDRALQYF.

This clonotype was counted a few times. One junction end does not reproduce the germline sequence, and a read error may be involved. The chain uses TRBV29-1 and TRBJ2-6, with D maybe TRBD2 (6 bases). Per the germline V gene, CDR1 is SQVTM and CDR2 is ANQGSEA. The CDR3 consists of 16 residues. This CDR3 is CSVEVGGLAGANALTF. CDR3 in DNA: TGCAGCGTTGAAGTAGGAGGGCTTGCTGGGGCCAACGCCCTGACTTTC.

The rearrangement uses TRBV18 and TRBJ2-3; TRBD1 aligns across 7 bases. Germline V gene data show CDR1 as KGHSH and CDR2 as LQKENI. The CDR3 runs 16 residues. V lost 5 bases, J lost 2 bases, and 10 bases stayed unmatched. DNA of the CDR3: TGTGCCAGCTCAAGCGGACAGGTTGGGGCCACAGATACGCAGTATTTT. Translated, it gives CASSSGQVGATDTQYF.

In this sample, this clonotype turned up a few times. A read error may explain this, as a much larger clone is one base away. V gene TRBV7-2 combines with J gene TRBJ2-5; D call uncertain. The end of the DNA aligns better with TRBJ2-7, so the J call may be wrong. The germline V gene encodes CDR1 SGHTA and CDR2 FQGNSA. The CDR3 is 14 residues long. In DNA form, the CDR3 reads TGTGCCAGCAGCTGGGCCCGGGCCTCAAGCGAGCAGTACTTC. Translated, it gives CASSWARASSEQYF.

The sample holds a few counts of this clonotype. The CDR3 DNA reads TGTGCCAGCAGATGGACTACCCGCCCCCAAGAGACCCAGTACTTC. As protein: CASRWTTRPQETQYF. The chain has TRBV6-2 or TRBV6-3 and TRBJ2-5, with a weak D call TRBD2 (6 bases). V lost 6 bases and J 1 base, leaving 15 bases between the germline ends. CDR1 is MNHEY, CDR2 SVGEGT, per germline. This CDR3 spans 15 amino acids.

CDR3 DNA sequence: TGTGCCAGTAGTGATCGGGGGGACCCAGCTAACTATGGCTACACCTTC. This sequence encodes CASSDRGDPANYGYTF. The chain has TRBV19 and TRBJ1-2; tentative D call: TRBD1 (5 bases). Germline V lookup: CDR1 LNHDA, CDR2 SQIVND (reference sequence). CDR3 size: 16 residues. V was pared by 5 bases and J by 0 bases, with 16 bases between.

The CDR3 region has the DNA TGTGCCAGCACCCTCGGGGGGCTCGGCACCGGGGAGCTGTTTTTT. Its translation is CASTLGGLGTGELFF. This chain connects TRBV28 to TRBJ2-2; tentative D call: TRBD2 (7 bases). The CDR3 contains 15 residues. Deletions cut 7 bases from V and 4 bases from J, with 16 bases between. Germline loops: CDR1 MDHEN, CDR2 SYDVKM. Full variable domain (rest looked up from reference TRBV28 and TRBJ2-2): DVKVTQSSRYLVKRTGEKVFLECVQDMDHENMFWYRQDPGLGLRLIYFSYDVKMKEKGDIPEGYSVSREKKERFSLILESASTNQTSMYLCASTLGGLGTGELFFGEGSRLTVL.